This T cell receptor (beta chain) is drawn from a study of Ad26.COV2.S vaccination and SARS-CoV-2 variants (dated by TCRdb to about 2021). About the full investigation: Vaccine-arm donors came from COV1001, a multicentre, randomized, double-blind, placebo-controlled phase I-IIa trial of Ad26.COV2.S in healthy adults. Investigators remained blinded to trial group allocation during experiments and outcome assessment. Trial participants were randomized into five groups of five: low-dose or high-dose Ad26.COV2.S given once or twice, or placebo on both occasions. The TCR-sequenced set comprised about 32 samples: some 20 Ad26.COV2.S vaccine recipients, 5 placebo recipients and 8 SARS-CoV-2 convalescent individuals. Dosing of Ad26.COV2.S was intramuscular, at either 5x10^10 or 1x10^11 viral particles, delivered as one shot or as two shots spaced 56 days apart. TCRbeta repertoire sequencing served as the tool for gauging how specific and how broad the SARS-CoV-2-reactive T cell receptors were following Ad26.COV2.S vaccination.

Sample treatment or condition, as interpreted from the label and publication: around 19 received Ad26.COV2.S at low or high dose, single or two shots; roughly five received placebo; per-sample allocation not given. Repertoires of vaccine and placebo recipients were sequenced from samples collected on day 63 after the first injection. Cohort 1b enrolled 20 to 30 adults aged 18-55 years at a single site in Boston, USA, between 29 July and 7 August 2020. Ad26.COV2.S was a replication-incompetent adenovirus type 26 vector that expressed a prefusion-stabilized SARS-CoV-2 spike protein derived from the original Wuhan strain. A note on this clone: Its antigen remains unidentified. No much larger clone exists at a distance of one base, and base qualities are not known.

Paper-wide results and their limitations: Substantial breadth of spike-specific CD8+ and CD4+ T cell responses was reported after vaccination. The study was not powered for comparison of responses between vaccine doses or regimens. The authors noted that total T cell responses may have been underestimated by the TCR breadth and depth analyses. Ad26.COV2.S recipients had higher spike-specific TCR breadth than placebo recipients (P = 0.0014). Vaccine and placebo recipients had comparable non-spike TCR breadth, which fits with the vaccine containing only spike.

The CDR3 runs 11 amino acids, cysteine and phenylalanine included. Of all the DNA, just the CDR3 is kept, 33 bases in frame from base 1. CDR1 LNHDA and CDR2 SQIVND were looked up in the germline V gene (reference sequence). The V and J ends are trimmed by 8 bases and 7 bases, leaving 11 bases between them. The immunoSEQ Assay was the method used to sequence TCRbeta CDR3 regions. After extraction, genomic DNA underwent amplification by bias-controlled multiplex PCR, followed by high-throughput sequencing. As for the authors' bioinformatics: Collapsing and filtering of sequences were performed to quantify the absolute abundance of each unique TCRbeta CDR3 region. T cell fraction was estimated by normalizing TCRbeta template counts to usable DNA, which was measured by amplifying reference genes present in all nucleated cells. Repertoire TCRs were annotated as SARS-CoV-2-specific by exact matching of V gene, CDR3 amino acid sequence and J gene to a known reactive TCR set. The reference SARS-CoV-2 TCR set came from MIRA and was filtered for enrichment in COVID-19-positive ImmuneCODE repertoires, removing public or cross-reactive TCRs. Based on the MIRA antigens, annotated TCRs were further analysed at the level of specific ORF or position within ORF. Breadth was defined as the number of annotated unique rearrangements divided by the total number of unique productive rearrangements, and depth was defined as the summed frequency of the annotated unique rearrangements. Two-sided Wilcoxon rank-sum tests were used to compare TCR breadth between groups. TCRdb obtained this table from immuneACCESS and retained in-frame rearrangements with V and J assigned. These tables miss some clones; where compared with another copy, unresolved V genes account for less than half of the shortfall, and the remainder is unexplained. D and trimming come from the DNA, and the V and J calls and clone size come from that table. The sample includes approximately 240,000 clones, with roughly 90% observed a single time. Of the sample, roughly a tenth is held by the ten largest clones.

This chain is built from TRBV19 and TRBJ1-2; the D gene is possibly TRBD1, with 5 bases matching. The TCR originated in a person between 18 and 60 years old who received the Ad26.COV2.S COVID-19 vaccine or a placebo. The sequencing used peripheral blood, collected in a trial of Ad26.COV2.S vaccine versus placebo. The bases read TGTGCCAGTTCCCGGGGGTTTGGCTACACCTTC. Translated, it gives CASSRGFGYTF.